These 12 T cell receptor beta chains were all obtained from the same sample, sequenced in a study of response to subunit inactivated influenza vaccine (dated by TCRdb to the late 2010s). The library was made by RT-PCR. Sequencing relied on an Illumina HiSeq 2500. TCRdb reprocessing: public reads trimmed at Q25 with fastp, clones called with MiXCR, in-frame beta chains kept. Records with the same CDR3 protein are collapsed into one entry carrying the most frequent genes and DNA. This sample has 800,000 or so distinct CDR3 sequences in its table, and 21% of those were observed once. Roughly 10% of the sample belongs to the ten largest clones. Sequences were derived from PBMCs from blood, sampled roughly 5 days after vaccination. The receptors shown here come from a man in his forties or fifties who received an inactivated influenza vaccine. Donor details come from another sample of the same person, matched by shared clones.

The genes are TRBV28 and TRBJ2-7, with no clear D. The length of the CDR3 is 14 residues. CDR1 and CDR2 from the germline V gene are MDHEN and SYDVKM. The V end was cut by 0 bases, the J end by 0 bases, with 6 bases between. CDR3 region: CASSLWGNSYEQYF. In DNA, the CDR3 is TGTGCCAGCAGTTTATGGGGCAACTCCTACGAGCAGTACTTC.

This clonotype came up many times. The chain is built from TRBV29-1 and TRBJ2-5; 11 positions agree with TRBD1. The V gene's germline CDR1 is SQVTM and CDR2 ANQGSEA. There are 15 residues in the CDR3. After removal of 6 bases from V and 7 bases from J, the junction contained 13 bases not matched to a gene. The CDR3 bases are TGCAGCGTGAGGGGCCGGGACAGGGGGTGGACGACCCAGTACTTC. This gives the protein CSVRGRDRGWTTQYF.

With respect to this clonotype: A read error may account for a junction end that differs from germline. V gene TRBV4-3 combines with J gene TRBJ2-1; 7 bases are a match to TRBD1. CDR3 size: 13 residues. Germline V CDR1 and CDR2: LGHNA, YSLEER. The CDR3 reads CASSQTEETGRGF. The CDR3 DNA follows: TGCGCCAGCAGCCAAACCGAGGAGACAGGGAGAGGCTTC.

This chain joins TRBV7-9 and TRBJ1-4; 9 positions match TRBD1. This CDR3 contains 15 residues. V lost 3 bases to trimming and J lost 7 bases; unmatched junction nucleotides: 6. Germline V lookup: CDR1 SEHNR, CDR2 FQNEAQ (reference sequence). The CDR3 nucleotides are TGTGCCAGCAGCTTCGCGGGACAGGGATTTGAAAAACTGTTTTTT. Protein: CASSFAGQGFEKLFF.

The J gene is TRBJ1-2, the V gene TRBV25-1; possibly TRBD1 for D (5 bases). The CDR3 is 14 amino acids. Germline CDR1 MGHDK, CDR2 SYGVNS. V lost 4 bases and J lost 8, with 17 bases in between. The CDR3 DNA reads as TGTGCCAGCAGTGCTCTAGGGGCCGCCCTGGGCTACACCTTC. Amino acids: CASSALGAALGYTF.

This clonotype appeared many times. The V gene is TRBV9, the J gene TRBJ2-3, with TRBD2 as a possible D gene (6 bases). The CDR3 runs to 16 residues. Deletions cut 0 bases from V and 2 bases from J, with 13 bases between. Germline-derived CDR1 and CDR2 are SGDLS and YYNGEE. The CDR3: CASSVVAGTYTDTQYF. CDR3 nucleotides: TGTGCCAGCAGCGTAGTCGCCGGGACTTACACAGATACGCAGTATTTT.

The chain couples TRBV5-1 to TRBJ1-1, with unresolved D. The CDR3 covers 15 residues. With 4 bases removed from V and 1 base from J, the gap between germline ends came to 14 bases. Germline V gene data show CDR1 as SGHRS and CDR2 as YFSETQ. The CDR3 bases are TGCGCCAGCAGCCAAACCGGGCTGGCGAACACTGAAGCTTTCTTT. Translating gives CASSQTGLANTEAFF.

This clonotype came up a few times. For the CDR3, the DNA is TGTGCCAGCAGCTCACTGAGTGGGAATCAAGAGACCCAGTACTTC. The encoded protein is CASSSLSGNQETQYF. The rearrangement links TRBV9 to TRBJ2-5; no firm D call. V dropped 4 bases and J dropped 2 bases, with 15 bases sitting between them. Germline CDR1 reads SGDLS; CDR2 reads YYNGEE. The CDR3 sequence is 15 residues long.

CDR3 nucleotides: TGTGCCAGCAGATCTTACTCTAGAGATACGCAGTATTTT. This codes for CASRSYSRDTQYF. The chain joins TRBV21-1 to TRBJ2-3. TRBV21-1 is shown as a pseudogene. The CDR3 sequence is 13 residues long.

This clonotype was seen only a few times. The chain links TRBV7-7 to TRBJ2-7, with 8 bases that match TRBD2. The CDR3 consists of 15 residues. CDR1 is SSHAT and CDR2 is FNYEAQ in the germline V gene (reference sequence). V lost 3 bases to trimming and J lost 0 bases; unmatched junction nucleotides: 4. Here the CDR3 reads CASSFGAGDSYEQYF. The CDR3 bases are TGTGCCAGCAGCTTCGGAGCGGGAGACTCCTACGAGCAGTACTTC.

This clonotype has at least ten counts. The chain employs TRBV7-2 and TRBJ2-5, with D perhaps matching TRBD2 (5 bases). Germline lookup yields CDR1 SGHTA and CDR2 FQGNSA. V dropped 1 base and J dropped 1 base, with 13 bases sitting between them. The CDR3 totals 16 residues. This CDR3 is CASSLVLAGGQETQYF. The CDR3 region has the DNA TGTGCCAGCAGCTTAGTATTGGCTGGAGGCCAAGAGACCCAGTACTTC.

This clonotype was seen more than once but under ten times. The chain carries TRBV28 and TRBJ2-3; D is tentatively TRBD1 or TRBD2 (6 bases each). This CDR3 has 15 residues. The V gene's germline CDR1 is MDHEN and CDR2 SYDVKM. The V end lost 5 bases, the J end lost 3 bases, and 15 bases lay between the germline ends. The CDR3 reads CASSPGASGTDTQYF. Written as DNA, the CDR3 is TGTGCCAGCAGTCCGGGGGCCAGCGGGACAGATACGCAGTATTTT.